These T cell receptor beta chains were read from a single sample in a study of T cell responses to AZD1222 COVID-19 vaccine. Profiled with immunoSEQ multiplex PCR; TCRdb holds only in-frame clones, not every one. The repertoire holds around 60,000 clones, with roughly 90% as singletons. The specimen was peripheral blood, collected on day 0 of AZD1222 vaccination. Every receptor here comes from an adult in good health. Both conserved end residues are part of each CDR3. D genes are given only for firm matches. Where a row states a size, it is once, few, many or the class of an expanded clone; other rows omit it.

clone size: .; V gene: TRBV30; D gene: .; J gene: TRBJ1-1; CDR3 protein: CAWSVQGITEAFF; CDR3 DNA: TGTGCCTGGAGCGTTCAGGGAATCACTGAAGCTTTCTTT
clone size: once; V gene: TRBV18; D gene: .; J gene: TRBJ1-1; CDR3 protein: CASSNVEDTEAFF; CDR3 DNA: TGTGCCAGCTCCAATGTGGAGGACACTGAAGCTTTCTTT
clone size: .; V gene: TRBV4-1; D gene: .; J gene: TRBJ2-6; CDR3 protein: CASSQLYSGANVLTF; CDR3 DNA: TGCGCCAGCAGCCAGCTATACTCTGGGGCCAACGTCCTGACTTTC
clone size: once; V gene: TRBV19; D gene: .; J gene: TRBJ1-1; CDR3 protein: CASKTSRVSNTEAFF; CDR3 DNA: TGTGCCTCCAAAACTTCCCGGGTCTCGAACACTGAAGCTTTCTTT
clone size: .; V gene: TRBV5-1; D gene: .; J gene: TRBJ2-7; CDR3 protein: CASSPEGTYEQYF; CDR3 DNA: TGCGCCAGCAGTCCGGAGGGGACCTACGAGCAGTACTTC
clone size: .; V gene: TRBV9; D gene: TRBD1; J gene: TRBJ1-2; CDR3 protein: CASRQGTSNYGYTF; CDR3 DNA: TGTGCCAGCAGACAGGGGACTTCTAACTATGGCTACACCTTC
clone size: .; V gene: TRBV18; D gene: .; J gene: TRBJ1-1; CDR3 protein: CASSPVENMNTEAFF; CDR3 DNA: TGTGCCAGCTCTCCGGTGGAAAACATGAACACTGAAGCTTTCTTT
clone size: .; V gene: TRBV3-1/TRBV3-2; D gene: .; J gene: TRBJ1-1; CDR3 protein: CASSPGLRAAFF; CDR3 DNA: TGTGCCAGCAGCCCCGGACTAAGAGCAGCTTTCTTT
clone size: .; V gene: TRBV5-1; D gene: .; J gene: TRBJ1-2; CDR3 protein: CASSSTGSNYGYTF; CDR3 DNA: TGCGCCAGCAGCTCAACCGGGTCCAACTATGGCTACACCTTC
clone size: few; V gene: TRBV7-2; D gene: .; J gene: TRBJ1-5; CDR3 protein: CASSLLNSNQPQHF; CDR3 DNA: TGTGCCAGCAGTCTTTTGAATAGCAATCAGCCCCAGCATTTT
clone size: .; V gene: TRBV6-5; D gene: TRBD1; J gene: TRBJ1-2; CDR3 protein: CASRLTGIVGYTF; CDR3 DNA: TGTGCCAGCAGGCTGACAGGGATTGTTGGCTACACCTTC
clone size: .; V gene: TRBV6-2/TRBV6-3; D gene: TRBD1; J gene: TRBJ1-6; CDR3 protein: CASSQGTAYNSPLHF; CDR3 DNA: TGTGCCAGCAGTCAGGGGACAGCTTATAATTCACCCCTCCACTTT
clone size: .; V gene: TRBV3-1/TRBV3-2; D gene: .; J gene: TRBJ2-7; CDR3 protein: CASSQDTYDFGEQYF; CDR3 DNA: TGTGCCAGCAGCCAAGACACCTACGATTTTGGCGAGCAGTACTTC
clone size: .; V gene: TRBV29-1; D gene: TRBD1; J gene: TRBJ1-2; CDR3 protein: CSVNTGGANGYTF; CDR3 DNA: TGCAGCGTTAATACAGGGGGCGCGAATGGCTACACCTTC
clone size: .; V gene: TRBV5-5; D gene: TRBD1; J gene: TRBJ1-2; CDR3 protein: CASSAGGTGNLYGYTF; CDR3 DNA: TGTGCCAGCAGCGCAGGGGGGACGGGAAATCTCTATGGCTACACCTTC
clone size: .; V gene: TRBV11-2; D gene: .; J gene: TRBJ2-1; CDR3 protein: CASSLGFRYNEQFF; CDR3 DNA: TGTGCCAGCAGCTTAGGTTTCAGGTACAATGAGCAGTTCTTC